This T cell receptor (beta chain) was captured by sequencing in a study of blood T cell repertoires in COVID-19. Study at large: Acute-phase and convalescent COVID-19 samples originated in the United States, Italy and Spain. Sources were T cells, B-cell-depleted T cells, or PBMCs; the material itself was cDNA or gDNA.

Per the germline V gene, CDR1 is SEHNR and CDR2 is FQNEAQ (reference sequence). This CDR3 comprises 15 residues. V lost 5 bases, J lost 8 bases, and 9 bases stayed unmatched. Source study methods: Amplification from reference gene primers served as the basis for estimated nucleated cell counts. The method was immunoSEQ multiplex PCR; TCRdb's version includes in-frame clones alone and lacks a portion of them. D and trimming come from the DNA, and the V and J calls and clone size come from that table. The table shows more than 95,000 clones, with about four fifths occurring only once. Specimen: peripheral blood. The V and J genes are TRBV7-9 and TRBJ1-4, with 9 bases aligning to TRBD1. This receptor was obtained from a man aged 55 to 70 with acute or convalescent COVID-19. The CDR3 region is CASSQGTGRVEKLFF. Written as DNA, the CDR3 is TGTGCCAGCAGCCAAGGGACAGGGAGGGTAGAAAAACTGTTTTTT.